This TCR beta chain was documented in a study of Ad26.COV2.S vaccination and SARS-CoV-2 variants. Study-level information: Ad26.COV2.S given intramuscularly, once or twice 56 days apart. Points from the study as a whole: Vaccinees showed greater spike-specific TCR breadth than placebo recipients.

The CDR3 covers 18 residues. V was trimmed by 0 bases and J by 1 base, leaving 17 bases between them. Germline V lookup: CDR1 SGHDN, CDR2 FVKESK. Points on this clone: Its antigen remains unknown.

Described treatment: 15 to 20 received Ad26.COV2.S at low or high dose, single or two shots; about five received placebo; per-sample allocation not given. Samples analyzed were those drawn on day 63 after the first vaccine or placebo injection. Produced via immunoSEQ multiplex PCR; TCRdb's table is partial and in-frame only. The sample comprises 400,000 or so clones, less than 90% of which are singletons, and approximately 3.7% rests with the top ten. The chain joins TRBV14 to TRBJ2-3; D ambiguous. This receptor was taken from a person aged 18-65 years who received the Ad26.COV2.S COVID-19 vaccine or a placebo. The sample here was peripheral blood, taken in a trial of Ad26.COV2.S vaccine versus placebo. The CDR3 protein is CASSQDQIGSTGTDTQYF. CDR3 nucleotide sequence: TGTGCCAGCAGCCAAGATCAGATTGGGTCAACTGGCACAGATACGCAGTATTTT.